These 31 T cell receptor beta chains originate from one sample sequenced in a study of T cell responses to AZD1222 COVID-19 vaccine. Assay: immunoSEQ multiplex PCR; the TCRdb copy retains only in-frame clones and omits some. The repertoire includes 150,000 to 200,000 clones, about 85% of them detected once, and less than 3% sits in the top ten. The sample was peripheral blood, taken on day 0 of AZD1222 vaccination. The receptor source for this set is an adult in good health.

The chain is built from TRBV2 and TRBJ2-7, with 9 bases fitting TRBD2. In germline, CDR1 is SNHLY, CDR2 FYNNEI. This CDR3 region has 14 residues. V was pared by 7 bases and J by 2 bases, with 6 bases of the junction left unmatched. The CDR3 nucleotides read TGTGCCAGCACCTTAGCGGGAGCACCCTACGAGCAGTACTTC. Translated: CASTLAGAPYEQYF.

In DNA form, the CDR3 reads TGCGCCAGCAGCTCCCTGAGCGGGACGTCGTCCTACGAGCAGTACTTC. Protein sequence: CASSSLSGTSSYEQYF. The gene calls are TRBV5-1 and TRBJ2-7; TRBD2 aligns across 7 bases. J gave up 1 base and V 3 bases, and 10 bases lay outside the gene matches. The CDR3 has 16 residues. Germline values: CDR1 SGHRS, CDR2 YFSETQ.

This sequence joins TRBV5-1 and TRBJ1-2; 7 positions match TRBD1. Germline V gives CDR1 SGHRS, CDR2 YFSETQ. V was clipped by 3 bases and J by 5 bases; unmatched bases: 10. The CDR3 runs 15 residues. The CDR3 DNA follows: TGCGCCAGCAGCTACGGACCGGGACAGTTATATGGCTACACCTTC. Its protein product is CASSYGPGQLYGYTF. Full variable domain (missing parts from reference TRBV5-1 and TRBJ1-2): KAGVTQTPRYLIKTRGQQVTLSCSPISGHRSVSWYQQTPGQGLQFLFEYFSETQRNKGNFPGRFSGRQFSNSRSEMNVSTLELGDSALYLCASSYGPGQLYGYTFGSGTRLTVV.

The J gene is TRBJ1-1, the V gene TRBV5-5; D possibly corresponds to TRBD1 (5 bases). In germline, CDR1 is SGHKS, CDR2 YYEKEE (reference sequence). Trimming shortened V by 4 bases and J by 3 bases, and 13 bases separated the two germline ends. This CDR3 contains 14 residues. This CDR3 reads CASSTRGGDTEAFF. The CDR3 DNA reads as TGTGCCAGCAGCACCCGGGGAGGGGACACTGAAGCTTTCTTT.

CDR3 in amino acids: CASSERTSGRAREQFF. CDR3 DNA: TGTGCCAGCAGTGAGCGGACTAGCGGGAGGGCAAGGGAGCAGTTCTTC. The chain employs TRBV28 and TRBJ2-1; TRBD2 agrees at 15 bases. Trimming removed 5 bases from V and 10 bases from J; junction bases left unmatched: 9. Per the germline V gene, CDR1 is MDHEN and CDR2 is SYDVKM. This CDR3 is built from 16 residues.

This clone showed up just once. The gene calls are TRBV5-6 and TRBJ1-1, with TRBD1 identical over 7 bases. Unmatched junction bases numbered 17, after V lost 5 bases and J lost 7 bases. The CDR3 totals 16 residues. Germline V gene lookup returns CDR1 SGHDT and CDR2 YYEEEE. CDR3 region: CASSLGLTPGQLEAFF. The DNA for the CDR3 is TGTGCCAGCAGTCTCGGATTGACCCCGGGACAGCTTGAAGCTTTCTTT.

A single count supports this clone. The CDR3 sequence: CASRLMTLDRLVEAFF. CDR3 sequence (DNA): TGTGCCAGCAGACTAATGACCCTGGATCGCCTGGTGGAAGCTTTCTTT. The chain couples TRBV2 to TRBJ1-1; no reliable D call. V dropped 6 bases and J dropped 8 bases, with 25 bases sitting between them. Per germline, CDR1 SNHLY and CDR2 FYNNEI. There are 16 residues in the CDR3.

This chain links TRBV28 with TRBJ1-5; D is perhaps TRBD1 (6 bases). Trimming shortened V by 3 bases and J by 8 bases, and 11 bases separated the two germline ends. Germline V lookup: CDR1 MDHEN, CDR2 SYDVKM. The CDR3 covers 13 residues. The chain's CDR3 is CASSFDRLEPQHF. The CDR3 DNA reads TGTGCCAGCAGTTTCGACAGGCTCGAGCCCCAGCATTTT.

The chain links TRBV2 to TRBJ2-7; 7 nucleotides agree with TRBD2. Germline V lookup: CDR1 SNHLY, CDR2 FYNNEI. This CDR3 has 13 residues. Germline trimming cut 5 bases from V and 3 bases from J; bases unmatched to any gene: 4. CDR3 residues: CASSRWEGYEQYF. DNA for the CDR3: TGTGCCAGCAGTCGGTGGGAGGGCTACGAGCAGTACTTC.

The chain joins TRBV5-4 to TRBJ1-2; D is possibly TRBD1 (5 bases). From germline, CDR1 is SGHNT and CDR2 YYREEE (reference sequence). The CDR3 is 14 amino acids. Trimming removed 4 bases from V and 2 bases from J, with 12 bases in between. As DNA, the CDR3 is TGTGCCAGCAGCGCGGGACGGCAGAACTATGGCTACACCTTC. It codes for CASSAGRQNYGYTF.

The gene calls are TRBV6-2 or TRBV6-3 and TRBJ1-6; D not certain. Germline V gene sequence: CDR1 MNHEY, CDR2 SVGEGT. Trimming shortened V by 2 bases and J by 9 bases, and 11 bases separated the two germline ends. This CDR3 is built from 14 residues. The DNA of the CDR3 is TGTGCCAGCAGTTACGTGGGGAAGGGTTCACCCCTCCACTTT. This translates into CASSYVGKGSPLHF.

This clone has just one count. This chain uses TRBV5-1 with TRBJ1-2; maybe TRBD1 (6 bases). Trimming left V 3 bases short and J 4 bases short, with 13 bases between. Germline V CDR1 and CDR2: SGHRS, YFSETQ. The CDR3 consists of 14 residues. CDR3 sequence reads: CASSSQGGGYGYTF. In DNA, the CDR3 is TGCGCCAGCAGCTCACAGGGCGGGGGCTATGGCTACACCTTC.

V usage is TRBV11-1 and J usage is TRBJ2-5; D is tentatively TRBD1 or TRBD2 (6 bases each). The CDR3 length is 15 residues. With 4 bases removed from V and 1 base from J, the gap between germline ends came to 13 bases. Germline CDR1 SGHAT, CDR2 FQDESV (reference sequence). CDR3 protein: CASSWRGAPQETQYF. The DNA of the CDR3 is TGTGCCAGCAGCTGGAGGGGGGCCCCCCAAGAGACCCAGTACTTC.

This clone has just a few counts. DNA for the CDR3: TGTGCCAGCAGAGGGACAGGGTCTAACACTGAAGCTTTCTTT. Protein sequence: CASRGTGSNTEAFF. The chain uses TRBV7-9 and TRBJ1-1, with 9 bases that match TRBD1. CDR1 and CDR2 from the germline V gene are SEHNR and FQNEAQ (reference sequence). Trimming removed 6 bases from V and 2 bases from J; junction bases left unmatched: 4. This CDR3 is built from 14 residues.

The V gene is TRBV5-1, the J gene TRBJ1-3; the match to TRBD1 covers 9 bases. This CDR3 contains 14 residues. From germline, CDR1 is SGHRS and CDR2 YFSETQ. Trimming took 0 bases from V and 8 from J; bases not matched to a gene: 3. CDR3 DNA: TGCGCCAGCAGCTTGGCGACAGGGGGAGACACCATATATTTT. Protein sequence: CASSLATGGDTIYF.

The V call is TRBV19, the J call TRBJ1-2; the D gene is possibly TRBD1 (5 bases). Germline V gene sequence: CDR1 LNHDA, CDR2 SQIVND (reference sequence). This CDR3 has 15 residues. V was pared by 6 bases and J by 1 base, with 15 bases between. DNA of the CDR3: TGTGCCAGTAGGTCCAGGGAACTCCTTAACTATGGCTACACCTTC. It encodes CASRSRELLNYGYTF.

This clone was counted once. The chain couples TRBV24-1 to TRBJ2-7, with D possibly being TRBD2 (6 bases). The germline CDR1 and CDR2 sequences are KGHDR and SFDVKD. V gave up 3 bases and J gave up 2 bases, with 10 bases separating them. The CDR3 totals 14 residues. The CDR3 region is CATSDPGLPYEQYF. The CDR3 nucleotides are TGTGCCACCAGTGATCCGGGACTTCCCTACGAGCAGTACTTC.

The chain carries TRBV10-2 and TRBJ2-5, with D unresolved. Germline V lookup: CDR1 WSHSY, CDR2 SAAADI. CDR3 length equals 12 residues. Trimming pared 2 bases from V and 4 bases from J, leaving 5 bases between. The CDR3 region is CASSENRETQYF. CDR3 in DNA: TGCGCCAGCAGTGAGAATCGAGAGACCCAGTACTTC.

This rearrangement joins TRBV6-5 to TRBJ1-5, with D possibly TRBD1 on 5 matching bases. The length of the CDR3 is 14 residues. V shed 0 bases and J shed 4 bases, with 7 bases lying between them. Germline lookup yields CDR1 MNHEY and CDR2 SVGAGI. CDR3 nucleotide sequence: TGTGCCAGCAGTTACTCGAAGGGGAATCAGCCCCAGCATTTT. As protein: CASSYSKGNQPQHF.

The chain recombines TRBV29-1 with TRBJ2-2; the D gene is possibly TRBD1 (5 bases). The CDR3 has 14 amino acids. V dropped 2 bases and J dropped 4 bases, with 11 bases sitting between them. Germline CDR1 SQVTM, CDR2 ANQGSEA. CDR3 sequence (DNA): TGCAGCGTTGAATGGGGTAGGGGCACCGGGGAGCTGTTTTTT. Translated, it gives CSVEWGRGTGELFF.

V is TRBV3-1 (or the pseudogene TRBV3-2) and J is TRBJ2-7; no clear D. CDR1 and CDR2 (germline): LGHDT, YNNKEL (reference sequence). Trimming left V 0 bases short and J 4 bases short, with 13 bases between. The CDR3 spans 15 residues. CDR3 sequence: CASSQDAEMWYEQYF. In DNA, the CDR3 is TGTGCCAGCAGCCAAGATGCGGAAATGTGGTACGAGCAGTACTTC.

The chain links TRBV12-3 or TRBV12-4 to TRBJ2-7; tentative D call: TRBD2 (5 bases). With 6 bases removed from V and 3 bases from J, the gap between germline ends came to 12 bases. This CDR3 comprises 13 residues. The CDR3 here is CASSLFEGYEQYF. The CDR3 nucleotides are TGTGCCAGCAGCCTTTTTGAGGGCTACGAGCAGTACTTC.

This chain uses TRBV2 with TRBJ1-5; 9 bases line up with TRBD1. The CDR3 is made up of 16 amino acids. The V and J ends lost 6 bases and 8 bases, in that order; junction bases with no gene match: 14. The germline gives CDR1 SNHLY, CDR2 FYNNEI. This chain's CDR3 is CASRESGTGLIKPQHF. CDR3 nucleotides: TGTGCCAGCAGGGAGTCCGGGACAGGGTTAATCAAGCCCCAGCATTTT.

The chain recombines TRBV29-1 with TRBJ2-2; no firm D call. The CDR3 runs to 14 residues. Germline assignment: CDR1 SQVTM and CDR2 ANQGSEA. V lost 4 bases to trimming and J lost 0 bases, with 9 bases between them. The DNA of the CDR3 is TGCAGCGTTGGGTCCAGGTCGAACACCGGGGAGCTGTTTTTT. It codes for CSVGSRSNTGELFF.

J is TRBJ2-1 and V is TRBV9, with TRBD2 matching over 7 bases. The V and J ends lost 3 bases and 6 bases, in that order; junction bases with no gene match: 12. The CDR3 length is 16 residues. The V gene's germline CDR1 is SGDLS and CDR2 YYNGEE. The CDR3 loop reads CASSGRGAGALNEQFF. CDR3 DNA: TGTGCCAGCAGCGGGAGAGGGGCGGGAGCTCTCAATGAGCAGTTCTTC. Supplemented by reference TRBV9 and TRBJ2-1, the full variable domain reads DSGVTQTPKHLITATGQRVTLRCSPRSGDLSVYWYQQSLDQGLQFLIQYYNGEERAKGNILERFSAQQFPDLHSELNLSSLELGDSALYFCASSGRGAGALNEQFFGPGTRLTVL.

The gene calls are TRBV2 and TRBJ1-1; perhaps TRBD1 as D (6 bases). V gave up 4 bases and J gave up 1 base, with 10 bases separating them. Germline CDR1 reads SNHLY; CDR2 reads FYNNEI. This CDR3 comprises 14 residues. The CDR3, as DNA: TGTGCCAGCAGTGCTGGCAGGGGGAACACTGAAGCTTTCTTT. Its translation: CASSAGRGNTEAFF.

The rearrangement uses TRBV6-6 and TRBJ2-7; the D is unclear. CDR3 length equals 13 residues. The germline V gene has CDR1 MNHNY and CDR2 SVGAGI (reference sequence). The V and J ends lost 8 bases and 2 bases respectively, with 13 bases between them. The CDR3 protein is CASQEGFTYEQYF. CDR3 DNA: TGTGCCAGCCAGGAAGGGTTTACCTACGAGCAGTACTTC.

The chain's CDR3 is CASSPVPRAGELFF. In nucleotides, the CDR3 is TGTGCCAGCTCACCGGTTCCGAGGGCCGGGGAGCTGTTTTTT. The J gene is TRBJ2-2, the V gene TRBV18, with D maybe TRBD2 (5 bases). V was trimmed by 3 bases and J by 6 bases, leaving 11 bases between them. The germline V gene encodes CDR1 KGHSH and CDR2 LQKENI. The CDR3 spans 14 residues.

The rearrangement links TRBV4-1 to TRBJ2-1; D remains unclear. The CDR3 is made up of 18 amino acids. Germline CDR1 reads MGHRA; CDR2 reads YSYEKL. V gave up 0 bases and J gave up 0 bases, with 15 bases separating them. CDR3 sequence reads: CASSQDSLLRSSYNEQFF. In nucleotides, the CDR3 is TGCGCCAGCAGCCAAGATAGTTTGCTTCGGAGCTCCTACAATGAGCAGTTCTTC.

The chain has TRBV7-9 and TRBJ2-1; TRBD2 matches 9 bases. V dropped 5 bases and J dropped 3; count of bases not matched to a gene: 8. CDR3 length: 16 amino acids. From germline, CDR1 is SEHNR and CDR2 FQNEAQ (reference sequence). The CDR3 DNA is TGTGCCAGCAGCATCCCGACTAGCGGAGTCTACAATGAGCAGTTCTTC. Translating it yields CASSIPTSGVYNEQFF.

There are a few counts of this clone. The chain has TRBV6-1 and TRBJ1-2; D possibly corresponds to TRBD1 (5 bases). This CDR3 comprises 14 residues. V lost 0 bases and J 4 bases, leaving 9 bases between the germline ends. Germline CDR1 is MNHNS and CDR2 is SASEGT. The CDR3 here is CASSEAGGSYGYTF. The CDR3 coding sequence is TGTGCCAGCAGTGAAGCCGGGGGATCCTATGGCTACACCTTC.